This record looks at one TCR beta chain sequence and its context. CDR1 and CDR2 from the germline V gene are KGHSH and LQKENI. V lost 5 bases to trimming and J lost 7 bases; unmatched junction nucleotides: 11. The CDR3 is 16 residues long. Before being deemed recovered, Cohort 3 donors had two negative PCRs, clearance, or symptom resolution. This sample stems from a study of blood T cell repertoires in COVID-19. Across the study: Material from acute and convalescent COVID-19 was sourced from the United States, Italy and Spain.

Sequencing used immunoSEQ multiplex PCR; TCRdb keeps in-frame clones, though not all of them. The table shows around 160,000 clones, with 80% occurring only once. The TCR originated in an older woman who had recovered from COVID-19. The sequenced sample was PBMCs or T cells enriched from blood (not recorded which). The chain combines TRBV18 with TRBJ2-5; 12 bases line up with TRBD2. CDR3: CASSTTSGGALGTQYF. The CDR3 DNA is TGTGCCAGCTCAACGACTAGCGGGGGAGCCTTAGGGACCCAGTACTTC. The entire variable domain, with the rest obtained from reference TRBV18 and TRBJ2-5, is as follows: NAGVMQNPRHLVRRRGQEARLRCSPMKGHSHVYWYRQLPEEGLKFMVYLQKENIIDESGMPKERFSAEFPKEGPSILRIQQVVRGDSAAYFCASSTTSGGALGTQYFGPGTRLLVL.